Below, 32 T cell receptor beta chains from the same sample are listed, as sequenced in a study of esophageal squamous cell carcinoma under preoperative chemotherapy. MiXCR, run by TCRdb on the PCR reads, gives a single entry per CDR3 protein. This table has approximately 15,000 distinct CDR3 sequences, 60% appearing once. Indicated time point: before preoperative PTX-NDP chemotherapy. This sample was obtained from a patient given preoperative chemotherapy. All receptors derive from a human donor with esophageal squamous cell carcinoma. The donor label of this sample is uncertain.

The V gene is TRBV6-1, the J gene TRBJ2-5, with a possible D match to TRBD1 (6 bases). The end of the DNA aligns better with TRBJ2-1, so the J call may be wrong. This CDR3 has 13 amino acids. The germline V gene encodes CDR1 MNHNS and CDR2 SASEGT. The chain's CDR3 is CASRRAGVETQFF. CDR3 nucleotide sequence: TGTGCCAGCAGAAGAGCAGGGGTCGAGACCCAGTTCTTC.

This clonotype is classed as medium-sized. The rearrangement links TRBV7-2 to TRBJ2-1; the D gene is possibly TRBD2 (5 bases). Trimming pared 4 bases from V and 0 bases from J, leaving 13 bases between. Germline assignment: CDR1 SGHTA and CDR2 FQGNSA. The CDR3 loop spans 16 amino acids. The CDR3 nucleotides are TGTGCCAGCAGCTGGACTCAATGGAGCTCCTACAATGAGCAGTTCTTC. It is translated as CASSWTQWSSYNEQFF. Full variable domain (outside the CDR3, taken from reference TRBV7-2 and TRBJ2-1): GAGVSQSPSNKVTEKGKDVELRCDPISGHTALYWYRQSLGQGLEFLIYFQGNSAPDKSGLPSDRFSAERTGGSVSTLTIQRTQQEDSAVYLCASSWTQWSSYNEQFFGPGTRLTVL.

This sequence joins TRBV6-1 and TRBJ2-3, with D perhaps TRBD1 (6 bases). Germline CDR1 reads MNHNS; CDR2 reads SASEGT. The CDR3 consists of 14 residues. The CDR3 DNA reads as TGTGCGGGGCTGGGGGCAGGTGACCAAGAGACCCAGTATTTT. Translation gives CAGLGAGDQETQYF.

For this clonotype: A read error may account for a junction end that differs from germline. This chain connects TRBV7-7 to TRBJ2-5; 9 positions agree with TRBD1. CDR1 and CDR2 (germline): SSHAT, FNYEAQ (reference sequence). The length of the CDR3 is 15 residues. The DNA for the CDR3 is TGTGCTAGCAGCCCTGGGACAGGGCTTGGGGATGAGCAGTACTTC. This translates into CASSPGTGLGDEQYF.

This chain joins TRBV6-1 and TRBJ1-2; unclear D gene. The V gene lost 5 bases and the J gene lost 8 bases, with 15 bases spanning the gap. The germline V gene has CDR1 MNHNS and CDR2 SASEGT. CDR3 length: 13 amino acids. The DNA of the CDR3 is TGTGCCAGCAGTCAGTCCGGCGCCAGGGGCTACACCTTC. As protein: CASSQSGARGYTF.

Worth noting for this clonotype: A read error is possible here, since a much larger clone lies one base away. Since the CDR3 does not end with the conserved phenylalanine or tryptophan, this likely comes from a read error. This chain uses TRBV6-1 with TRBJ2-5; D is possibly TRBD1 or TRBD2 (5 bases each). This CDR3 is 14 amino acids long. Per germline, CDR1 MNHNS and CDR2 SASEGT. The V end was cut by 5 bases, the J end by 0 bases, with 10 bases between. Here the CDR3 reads CASSRDPDQETQYL. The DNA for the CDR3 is TGTGCCAGCAGTCGGGACCCTGACCAAGAGACCCAGTACCTC.

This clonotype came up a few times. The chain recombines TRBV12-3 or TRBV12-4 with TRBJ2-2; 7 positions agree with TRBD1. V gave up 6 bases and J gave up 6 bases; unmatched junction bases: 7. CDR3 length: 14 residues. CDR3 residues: CASSISTGAGELFF. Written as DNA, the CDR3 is TGTGCCAGCAGCATTAGTACAGGGGCCGGGGAGCTGTTTTTT.

The CDR3 loop reads CASSIGGSLYEQFF. The CDR3 DNA reads as TGTGCCAGCAGCATCGGGGGGAGCCTCTACGAGCAGTTCTTC. The genes are TRBV7-2 and TRBJ2-1; 7 nucleotides line up with TRBD2. The V and J ends lost 5 bases and 10 bases, in that order; junction bases with no gene match: 11. This CDR3 has 14 amino acids. The germline gives CDR1 SGHTA, CDR2 FQGNSA.

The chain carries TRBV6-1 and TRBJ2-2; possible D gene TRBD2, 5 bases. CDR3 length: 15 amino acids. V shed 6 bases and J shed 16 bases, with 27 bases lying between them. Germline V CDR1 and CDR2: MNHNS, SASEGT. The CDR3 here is CASRTGDVSTDAQFF. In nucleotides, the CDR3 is TGTGCCAGCAGAACCGGGGATGTGAGCACAGATGCGCAGTTTTTT.

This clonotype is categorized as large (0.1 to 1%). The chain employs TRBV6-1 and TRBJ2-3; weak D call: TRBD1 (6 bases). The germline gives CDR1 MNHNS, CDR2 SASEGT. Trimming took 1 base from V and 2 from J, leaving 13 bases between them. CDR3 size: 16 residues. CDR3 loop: CASSEGIQGPTDTQYF. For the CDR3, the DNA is TGTGCCAGCAGTGAAGGTATACAGGGACCCACAGATACGCAGTATTTT.

CDR3 sequence reads: CASSLTYSKAKNIQYF. The CDR3 bases are TGTGCCAGCAGCTTAACCTACTCGAAGGCCAAAAACATTCAGTACTTC. The V gene is TRBV11-1, the J gene TRBJ2-4; the D is unclear. V was pared by 2 bases and J by 1 base, with 12 bases between. CDR1 is SGHAT, CDR2 FQDESV, per germline (reference sequence). This CDR3 contains 16 residues. Using reference TRBV11-1 and TRBJ2-4 for the parts outside the CDR3, the full variable domain is EAEVAQSPRYKITEKSQAVAFWCDPISGHATLYWYRQILGQGPELLVQFQDESVVDDSQLPKDRFSAERLKGVDSTLKIQPAELGDSAMYLCASSLTYSKAKNIQYFGAGTRLSVL.

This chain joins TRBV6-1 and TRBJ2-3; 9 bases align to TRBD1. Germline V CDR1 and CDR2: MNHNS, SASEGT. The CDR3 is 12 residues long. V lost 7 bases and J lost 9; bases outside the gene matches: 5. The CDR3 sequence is CASIGDRETQYF. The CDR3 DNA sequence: TGTGCCAGCATCGGGGACAGGGAGACGCAGTATTTT.

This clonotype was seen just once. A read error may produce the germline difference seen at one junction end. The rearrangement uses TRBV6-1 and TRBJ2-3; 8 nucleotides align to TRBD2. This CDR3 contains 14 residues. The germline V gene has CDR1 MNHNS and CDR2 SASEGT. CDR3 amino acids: CGGTGGGAKDTQYF. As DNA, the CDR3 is TGTGGCGGCACGGGGGGGGGAGCCAAAGATACGCAGTATTTC.

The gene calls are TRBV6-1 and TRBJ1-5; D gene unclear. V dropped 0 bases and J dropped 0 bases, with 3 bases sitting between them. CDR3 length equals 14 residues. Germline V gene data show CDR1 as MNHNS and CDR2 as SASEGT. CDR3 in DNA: TGTGCCAGCAGTGAAGCAATTAGCAATCAGCCCCAGCATTTT. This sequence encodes CASSEAISNQPQHF.

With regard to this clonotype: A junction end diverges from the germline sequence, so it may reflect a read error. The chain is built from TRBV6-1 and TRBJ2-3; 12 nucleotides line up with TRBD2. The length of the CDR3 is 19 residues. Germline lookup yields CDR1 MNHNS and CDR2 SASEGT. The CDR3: CASSVRLAGDRSSKDEQYF. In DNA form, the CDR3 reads TGTGCCAGCAGTGTCAGACTAGCGGGGGACCGTAGCTCCAAAGATGAGCAGTACTTT.

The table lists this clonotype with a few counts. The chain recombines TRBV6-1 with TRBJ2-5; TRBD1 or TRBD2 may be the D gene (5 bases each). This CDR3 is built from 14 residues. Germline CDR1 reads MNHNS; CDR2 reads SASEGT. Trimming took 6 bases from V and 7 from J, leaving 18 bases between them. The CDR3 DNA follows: TGTGCCAGCAGCAGGGACCTCGATACGGCGACCCAGTACTTC. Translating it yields CASSRDLDTATQYF.

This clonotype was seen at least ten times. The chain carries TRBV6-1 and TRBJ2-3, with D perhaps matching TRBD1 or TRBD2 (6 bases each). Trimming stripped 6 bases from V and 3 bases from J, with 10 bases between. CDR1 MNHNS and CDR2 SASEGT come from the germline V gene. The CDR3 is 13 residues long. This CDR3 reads CASSLGGTDTQYF. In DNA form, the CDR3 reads TGTGCCAGCAGCCTAGGGGGGACAGATACGCAGTATTTT.

CDR3 amino acids: CASSYWRQPQHF. The CDR3 DNA reads TGTGCCAGCAGTTACTGGCGGCAACCCCAGCATTTT. The rearrangement joins TRBV6-2 or TRBV6-3 to TRBJ1-5; D not certain. The CDR3 spans 12 residues. V lost 1 base to trimming and J lost 10 bases, with 8 bases between them. CDR1 is MNHEY and CDR2 is SVGEGT in the germline V gene.

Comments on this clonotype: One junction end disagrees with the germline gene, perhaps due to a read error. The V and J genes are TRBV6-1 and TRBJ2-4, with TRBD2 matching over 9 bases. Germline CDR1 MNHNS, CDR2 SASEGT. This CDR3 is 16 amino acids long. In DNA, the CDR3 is TGTGCCAGCAGTCGCACGCGGGGGGGCGCCGCAAATACGCAGTATTTC. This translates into CASSRTRGGAANTQYF.

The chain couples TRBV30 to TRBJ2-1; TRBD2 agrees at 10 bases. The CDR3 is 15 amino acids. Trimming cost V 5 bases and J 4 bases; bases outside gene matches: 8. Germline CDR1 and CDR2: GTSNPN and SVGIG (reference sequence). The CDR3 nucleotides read TGTGCCTGGGGGGGTAGCGGGGGGATATACAATGAGCAGTTCTTC. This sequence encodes CAWGGSGGIYNEQFF.

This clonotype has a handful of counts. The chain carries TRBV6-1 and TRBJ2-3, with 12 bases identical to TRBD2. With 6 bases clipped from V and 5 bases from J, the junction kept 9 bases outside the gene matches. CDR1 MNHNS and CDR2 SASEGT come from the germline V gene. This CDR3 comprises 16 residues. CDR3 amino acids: CASSSRLAGDRDTQYF. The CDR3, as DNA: TGTGCCAGCAGCTCCCGACTAGCGGGAGATCGAGATACGCAGTATTTT.

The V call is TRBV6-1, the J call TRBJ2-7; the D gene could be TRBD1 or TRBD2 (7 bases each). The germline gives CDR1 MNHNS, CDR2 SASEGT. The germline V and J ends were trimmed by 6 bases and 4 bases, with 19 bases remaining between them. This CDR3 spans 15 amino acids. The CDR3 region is CASRDERGQSYEQYF. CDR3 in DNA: TGTGCCAGCAGGGATGAGCGGGGACAGTCGTACGAGCAGTACTTC.

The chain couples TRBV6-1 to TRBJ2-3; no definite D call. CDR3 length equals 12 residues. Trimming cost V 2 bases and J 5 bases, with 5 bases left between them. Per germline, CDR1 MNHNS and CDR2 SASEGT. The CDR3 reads CASSEFRDTQYF. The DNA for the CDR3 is TGTGCCAGCAGTGAATTCCGAGATACGCAGTATTTT.

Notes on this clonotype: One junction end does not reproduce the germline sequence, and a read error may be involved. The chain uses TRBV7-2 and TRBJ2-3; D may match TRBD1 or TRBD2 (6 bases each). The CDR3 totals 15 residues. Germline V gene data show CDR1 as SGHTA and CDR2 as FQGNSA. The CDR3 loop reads CARGPGASDRDTQYF. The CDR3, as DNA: TGTGCCAGGGGCCCGGGGGCTAGCGATAGAGATACGCAGTATTTC.

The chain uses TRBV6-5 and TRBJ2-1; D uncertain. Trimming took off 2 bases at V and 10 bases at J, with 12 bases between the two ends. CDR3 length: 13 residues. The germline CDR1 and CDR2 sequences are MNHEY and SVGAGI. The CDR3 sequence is CASSYRDQYEQFF. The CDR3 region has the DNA TGTGCCAGCAGTTACCGAGATCAATACGAGCAGTTCTTC.

CDR3 protein: CASSPGGPGEDTQYF. The CDR3 coding sequence is TGTGCCAGCAGTCCGGGAGGGCCGGGAGAGGATACGCAGTATTTT. V usage is TRBV6-4 and J usage is TRBJ2-3, with 8 bases fitting TRBD2. The CDR3 is made up of 15 amino acids. V lost 5 bases and J lost 6; bases outside the gene matches: 10. Germline loops: CDR1 MRHNA, CDR2 SNTAGT.

The chain's CDR3 is CASSLGVNTEAQYF. Here the CDR3 DNA reads TGTGCCAGCAGCCTGGGAGTCAACACCGAGGCGCAGTATTTT. The gene calls are TRBV6-1 and TRBJ2-2; the D gene is possibly TRBD2 (5 bases). The DNA end is a closer match to TRBJ2-3, so the J assignment may be wrong. The CDR3 is 14 amino acids. CDR1 is MNHNS and CDR2 is SASEGT in the germline V gene.

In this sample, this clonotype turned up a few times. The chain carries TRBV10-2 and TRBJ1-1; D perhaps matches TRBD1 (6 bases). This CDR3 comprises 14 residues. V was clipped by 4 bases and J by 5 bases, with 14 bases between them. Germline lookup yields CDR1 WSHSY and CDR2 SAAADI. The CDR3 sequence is CASSAYSGATEAFF. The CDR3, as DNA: TGCGCCAGCAGTGCGTATTCAGGGGCGACTGAAGCTTTCTTT.

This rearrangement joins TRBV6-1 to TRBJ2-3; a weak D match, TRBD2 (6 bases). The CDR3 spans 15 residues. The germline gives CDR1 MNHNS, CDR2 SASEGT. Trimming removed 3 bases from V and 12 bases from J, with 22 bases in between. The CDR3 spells CASSDRTRETNPQYF. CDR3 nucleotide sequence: TGTGCCAGCAGTGATAGGACACGGGAGACAAATCCTCAGTATTTT.

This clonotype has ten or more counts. CDR3 DNA: TGTGCCAGCAGTGATGATTTCTACCGGGATGACTACGAGCAGTACTTC. Residues: CASSDDFYRDDYEQYF. The chain is built from TRBV6-1 and TRBJ2-7, with D possibly being TRBD2 (5 bases). This CDR3 contains 16 residues. Germline V gene sequence: CDR1 MNHNS, CDR2 SASEGT. Trimming pared 3 bases from V and 3 bases from J, leaving 18 bases between.

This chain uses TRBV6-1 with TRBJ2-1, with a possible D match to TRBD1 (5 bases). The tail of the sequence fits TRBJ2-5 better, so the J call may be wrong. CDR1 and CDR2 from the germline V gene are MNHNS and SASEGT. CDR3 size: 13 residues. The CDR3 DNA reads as TGTGCCAGCAGACCCGACAGCCAAGAGACCCAGTACTTC. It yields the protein CASRPDSQETQYF.

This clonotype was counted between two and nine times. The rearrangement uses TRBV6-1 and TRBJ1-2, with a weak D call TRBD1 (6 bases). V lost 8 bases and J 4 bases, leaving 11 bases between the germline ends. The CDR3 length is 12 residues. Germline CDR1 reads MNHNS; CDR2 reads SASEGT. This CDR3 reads CASGRDIYGYTF. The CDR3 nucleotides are TGTGCCAGCGGACGGGACATCTATGGCTACACCTTC.